This TCR beta chain originates from a study of shared clonotypes between healthy human individuals. The V end was cut by 4 bases, the J end by 1 base, with 16 bases between. CDR1 SNHLY and CDR2 FYNNEI come from the germline V gene. There are 16 residues in the CDR3. In the naive CD8 group, cells lacked CD45RO and were positively selected for CCR7, so terminally differentiated effector memory CD45RA+ cells were left out. Using immunoSEQ multiplex PCR, the repertoire was profiled, and TCRdb retains in-frame clones only, with some absent. The table lists 1.5 million to 2.5 million clones, about 95% of them singletons, with roughly 1.2% in the top ten.

The TCR was taken from a man aged 18 to 35 in good health. The sequenced material came from naive CD8+ T cells sorted from blood. This chain uses TRBV2 with TRBJ1-1; D is possibly TRBD1 (5 bases). The CDR3 loop reads CASSGRDSLGNTEAFF. The CDR3 DNA reads TGTGCCAGCAGTGGCCGGGACTCGCTCGGGAACACTGAAGCTTTCTTT.